The 6 T cell receptor beta chains reported below all come from one sample, sequenced in a study of blood T cell repertoires in COVID-19. Method: immunoSEQ multiplex PCR; TCRdb's copy keeps in-frame clones and lacks some. Among roughly 50,000 clones, 65% to 90% were seen once, and the ten largest hold roughly 2.9%. Specimen: peripheral blood. These receptors all come from a woman aged 80 or over with acute or convalescent COVID-19.

J is TRBJ2-7 and V is TRBV3-1 (or the pseudogene TRBV3-2); no clear D gene. CDR1 is LGHDT, CDR2 YNNKEL, per germline (reference sequence). This CDR3 is 14 amino acids long. V was trimmed by 4 bases and J by 0 bases, leaving 10 bases between them. The CDR3 loop reads CASSPTQSSYEQYF. CDR3 nucleotide sequence: TGTGCCAGCAGCCCAACACAAAGCTCCTACGAGCAGTACTTC.

The table lists this clone with a count of one. The genes are TRBV6-2 or TRBV6-3 and TRBJ1-5; 9 bases are shared with TRBD1. The CDR3 is 16 amino acids. The V gene end was trimmed by 2 bases and the J gene end by 5 bases; junction bases not matched to a gene: 7. Germline V gene lookup returns CDR1 MNHEY and CDR2 SVGEGT. The CDR3 is CASSYRGTGRDQPQHF. CDR3 coding DNA: TGTGCCAGCAGTTACAGGGGGACAGGGCGGGATCAGCCCCAGCATTTT.

V usage is TRBV30 and J usage is TRBJ2-1; 8 positions agree with TRBD2. This CDR3 is built from 16 residues. V shed 4 bases, J shed 0 bases, and the junction held 8 bases outside the gene matches. From germline, CDR1 is GTSNPN and CDR2 SVGIG (reference sequence). The CDR3 region is CAWMRAGASSYNEQFF. DNA for the CDR3: TGTGCCTGGATGAGAGCGGGGGCAAGCTCCTACAATGAGCAGTTCTTC.

This chain joins TRBV19 and TRBJ1-6; D is ambiguous. The CDR3 is made up of 14 amino acids. V lost 3 bases and J 13 bases, leaving 16 bases between the germline ends. Looked up from germline, CDR1 is LNHDA and CDR2 is SQIVND (reference sequence). For the CDR3, the DNA is TGTGCCAGTAGTATTTCGGCAGGAGGAGGGCCCCTCCACTTT. Its protein product is CASSISAGGGPLHF. Full variable domain (remainder filled in from reference TRBV19 and TRBJ1-6): DGGITQSPKYLFRKEGQNVTLSCEQNLNHDAMYWYRQDPGQGLRLIYYSQIVNDFQKGDIAEGYSVSREKKESFPLTVTSAQKNPTAFYLCASSISAGGGPLHFGNGTRLTVT.

The chain is built from TRBV6-5 and TRBJ1-2, with 7 bases fitting TRBD1. There are 12 residues in the CDR3. The V and J ends lost 5 bases and 7 bases, in that order; junction bases with no gene match: 4. Germline V gene lookup returns CDR1 MNHEY and CDR2 SVGAGI. CDR3 loop: CASSTGVGGYTF. CDR3 DNA: TGTGCCAGCAGTACAGGGGTTGGTGGCTACACCTTC.

The chain couples TRBV7-9 to TRBJ1-1, with D possibly TRBD1 on 6 matching bases. Trimming pared 8 bases from V and 0 bases from J, leaving 16 bases between. The CDR3 runs 15 residues. Germline V gene lookup returns CDR1 SEHNR and CDR2 FQNEAQ (reference sequence). For the CDR3, the DNA is TGTGCCAGCGTTAAGTCGCGGACAGTGAACACTGAAGCTTTCTTT. This sequence encodes CASVKSRTVNTEAFF.